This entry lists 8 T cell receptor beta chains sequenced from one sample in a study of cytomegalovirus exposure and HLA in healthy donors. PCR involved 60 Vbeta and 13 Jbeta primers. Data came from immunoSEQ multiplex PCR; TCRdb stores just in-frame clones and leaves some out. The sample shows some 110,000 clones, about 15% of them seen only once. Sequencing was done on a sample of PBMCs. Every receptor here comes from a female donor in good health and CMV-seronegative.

The CDR3: CASSLVRGGGDTQYF. The CDR3 nucleotides are TGTGCCAGCAGCTTGGTGCGGGGGGGCGGGGATACGCAGTATTTT. The chain uses TRBV5-4 and TRBJ2-3, with 9 bases matching TRBD2. This CDR3 spans 15 amino acids. V shed 0 bases, J shed 6 bases, and the junction held 5 bases outside the gene matches. The V gene's germline CDR1 is SGHNT and CDR2 YYREEE (reference sequence).

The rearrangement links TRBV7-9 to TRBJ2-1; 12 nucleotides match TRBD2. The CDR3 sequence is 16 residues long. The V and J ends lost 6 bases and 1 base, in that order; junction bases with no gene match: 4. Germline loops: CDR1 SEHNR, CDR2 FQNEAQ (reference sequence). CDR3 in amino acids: CASRATSGSSYNEQFF. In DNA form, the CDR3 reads TGTGCCAGCAGGGCGACTAGCGGGAGTTCCTACAATGAGCAGTTCTTC.

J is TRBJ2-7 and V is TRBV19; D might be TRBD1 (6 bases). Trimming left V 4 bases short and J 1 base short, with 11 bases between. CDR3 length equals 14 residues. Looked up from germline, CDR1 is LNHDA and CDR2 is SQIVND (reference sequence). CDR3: CASSTRQVSYEQYF. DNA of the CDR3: TGTGCCAGTAGTACTCGACAGGTGTCCTACGAGCAGTACTTC.

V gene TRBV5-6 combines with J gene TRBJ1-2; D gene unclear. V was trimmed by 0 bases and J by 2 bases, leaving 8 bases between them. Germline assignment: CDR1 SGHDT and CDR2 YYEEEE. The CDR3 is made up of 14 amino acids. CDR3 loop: CASSLEQVNYGYTF. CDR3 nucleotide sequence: TGTGCCAGCAGCTTGGAGCAAGTGAACTATGGCTACACCTTC.

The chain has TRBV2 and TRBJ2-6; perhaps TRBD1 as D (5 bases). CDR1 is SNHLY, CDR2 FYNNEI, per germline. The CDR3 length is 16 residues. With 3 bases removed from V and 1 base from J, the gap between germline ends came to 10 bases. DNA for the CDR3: TGTGCCAGCAGTGATGACAGAATATCTGGGGCCAACGTCCTGACTTTC. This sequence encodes CASSDDRISGANVLTF.

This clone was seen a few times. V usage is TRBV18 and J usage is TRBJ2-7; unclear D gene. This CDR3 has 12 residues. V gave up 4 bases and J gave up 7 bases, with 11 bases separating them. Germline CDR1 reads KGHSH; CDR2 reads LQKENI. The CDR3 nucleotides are TGTGCCAGCTCACTGCTCAGCAGGGAGCAGTACTTC. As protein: CASSLLSREQYF.

DNA for the CDR3: TGCGCCAGCAGCCAGGACAGGGCGGGGTACGAGCAGTACTTC. This translates into CASSQDRAGYEQYF. This rearrangement joins TRBV4-3 to TRBJ2-7, with TRBD1 matching 8 bases. The germline V gene has CDR1 LGHNA and CDR2 YSLEER. This CDR3 region has 14 residues. V lost 3 bases, J lost 4 bases, and 5 bases stayed unmatched.

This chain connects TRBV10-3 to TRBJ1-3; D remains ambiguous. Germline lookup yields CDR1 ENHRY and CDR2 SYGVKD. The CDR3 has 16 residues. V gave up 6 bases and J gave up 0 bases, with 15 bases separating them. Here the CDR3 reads CAISQQQRSSGNTIYF. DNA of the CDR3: TGTGCCATCAGCCAACAGCAACGTTCCTCTGGAAACACCATATATTTT.